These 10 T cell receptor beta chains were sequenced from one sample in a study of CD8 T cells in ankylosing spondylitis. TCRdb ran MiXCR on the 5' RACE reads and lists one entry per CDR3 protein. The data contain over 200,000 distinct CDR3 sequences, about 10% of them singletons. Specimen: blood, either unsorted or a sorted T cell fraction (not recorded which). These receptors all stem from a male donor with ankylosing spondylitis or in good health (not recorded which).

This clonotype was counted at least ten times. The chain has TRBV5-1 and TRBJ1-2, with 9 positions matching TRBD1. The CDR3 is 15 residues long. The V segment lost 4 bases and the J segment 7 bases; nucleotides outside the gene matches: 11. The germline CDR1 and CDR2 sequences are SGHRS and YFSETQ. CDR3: CASSAGDRVSSGYTF. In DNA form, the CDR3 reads TGCGCCAGCAGCGCCGGGGACAGGGTTTCTTCTGGCTACACCTTC.

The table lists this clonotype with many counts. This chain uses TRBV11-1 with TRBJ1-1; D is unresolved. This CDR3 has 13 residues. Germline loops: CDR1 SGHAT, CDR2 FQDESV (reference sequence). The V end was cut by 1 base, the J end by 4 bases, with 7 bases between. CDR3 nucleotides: TGTGCCAGCAGCTTAGGAAGGGTCACTGAAGCTTTCTTT. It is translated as CASSLGRVTEAFF.

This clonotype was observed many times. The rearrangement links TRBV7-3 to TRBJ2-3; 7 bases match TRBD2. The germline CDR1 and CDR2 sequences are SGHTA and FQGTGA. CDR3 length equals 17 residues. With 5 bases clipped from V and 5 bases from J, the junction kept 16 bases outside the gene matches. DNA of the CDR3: TGTGCCAGCAGCCCAACGTCAAGCGGGGCAAGGGTAGATACGCAGTATTTT. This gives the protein CASSPTSSGARVDTQYF.

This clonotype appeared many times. The CDR3 coding sequence is TGTGCCAGCAGCTTAGGGGTCAGCAACCAAGAGACCCAGTACTTC. Translation gives CASSLGVSNQETQYF. This rearrangement joins TRBV7-3 to TRBJ2-5; D gene uncertain. Between the trimmed V and J ends, which lost 2 bases and 0 bases, there was a span of 10 bases. Germline CDR1 is SGHTA and CDR2 is FQGTGA. The CDR3 runs to 15 residues.

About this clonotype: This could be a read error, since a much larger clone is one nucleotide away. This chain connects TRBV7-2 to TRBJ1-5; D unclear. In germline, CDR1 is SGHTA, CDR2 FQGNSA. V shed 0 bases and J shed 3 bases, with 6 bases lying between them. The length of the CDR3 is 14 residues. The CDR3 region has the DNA TGTGCCAGCAGCTTAGCGTCTAACAATCAGCCCCAGCATTTT. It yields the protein CASSLASNNQPQHF.

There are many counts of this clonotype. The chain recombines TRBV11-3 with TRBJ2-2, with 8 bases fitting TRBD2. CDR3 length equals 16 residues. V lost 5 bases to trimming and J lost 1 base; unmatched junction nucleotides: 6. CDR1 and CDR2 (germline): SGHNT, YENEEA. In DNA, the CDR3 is TGTGCCAGCAGCCCCGGGGGGGCCAGGAACACCGGGGAGCTGTTTTTT. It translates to CASSPGGARNTGELFF.

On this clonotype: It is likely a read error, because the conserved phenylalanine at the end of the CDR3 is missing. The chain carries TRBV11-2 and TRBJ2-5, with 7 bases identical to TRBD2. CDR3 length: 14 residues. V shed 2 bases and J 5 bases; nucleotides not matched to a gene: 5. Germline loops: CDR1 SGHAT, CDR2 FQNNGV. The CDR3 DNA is TGTGCCAGCAGCTTAAATGCGGGAGAGGAGACCCAGTACCTC. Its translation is CASSLNAGEETQYL.

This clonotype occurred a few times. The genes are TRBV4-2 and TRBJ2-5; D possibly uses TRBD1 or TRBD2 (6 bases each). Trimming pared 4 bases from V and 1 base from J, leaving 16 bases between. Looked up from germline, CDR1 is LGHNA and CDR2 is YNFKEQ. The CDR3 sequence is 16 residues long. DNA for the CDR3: TGTGCCAGCAGCCCAGGGGTTGGGCGGGGCCAAGAGACCCAGTACTTC. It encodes CASSPGVGRGQETQYF.

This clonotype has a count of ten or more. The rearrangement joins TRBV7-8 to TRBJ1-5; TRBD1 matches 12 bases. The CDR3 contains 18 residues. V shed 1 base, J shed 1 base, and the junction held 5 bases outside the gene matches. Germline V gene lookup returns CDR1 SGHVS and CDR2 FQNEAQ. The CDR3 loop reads CASSLVGQGAMSNQPQHF. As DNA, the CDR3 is TGTGCCAGCAGCTTAGTGGGACAGGGGGCGATGAGCAATCAGCCCCAGCATTTT.

CDR3 sequence: CASSHRNSAYEQYF. The DNA of the CDR3 is TGTGCCAGCAGCCACAGGAACAGCGCCTACGAGCAGTACTTC. The J gene is TRBJ2-7, the V gene TRBV7-9, with D tentatively TRBD1 (5 bases). This CDR3 comprises 14 residues. The germline V gene encodes CDR1 SEHNR and CDR2 FQNEAQ (reference sequence). The V end lost 5 bases, the J end lost 2 bases, and 13 bases lay between the germline ends.